The 25 T cell receptor beta chains presented below share a single source sample, sequenced in a study of T cells in Graves' hyperthyroidism and ophthalmopathy. RNA transcripts gave rise to amplified TCR beta CDR3 regions. In the first-round RT-PCR of the TCR CDR3, the HTBI primer set was used. TCRdb redid the calling of the multiplex PCR reads with MiXCR, one entry per CDR3 protein. The sample shows hundreds of thousands of distinct CDR3 sequences, about a fifth of them seen only once. The sequenced material came from blood. The receptors were sampled from a woman aged 18-35 years with Graves' hyperthyroidism.

This clonotype was seen repeatedly, ten times or more. The chain is built from TRBV13 and TRBJ1-3; 7 nucleotides line up with TRBD1. The J segment lost 0 bases and the V segment lost 7 bases, leaving 12 bases of the junction unmatched. The CDR3 contains 17 residues. Germline V gene lookup returns CDR1 PRHDT and CDR2 FYEKMQ (reference sequence). The CDR3 loop is CASTTYRTGYSGNTIYF. The CDR3 nucleotides read TGTGCCAGCACCACCTATCGGACAGGATACTCTGGAAACACCATATATTTT.

This clonotype was counted many times. The chain recombines TRBV10-3 with TRBJ1-1; 9 bases line up with TRBD1. Germline trimming cut 4 bases from V and 4 bases from J; bases unmatched to any gene: 10. Per the germline V gene, CDR1 is ENHRY and CDR2 is SYGVKD. This CDR3 has 16 residues. The DNA of the CDR3 is TGTGCCATCAGTGGCGTACCGGGACAGGGCGGCACTGAAGCTTTCTTT. The encoded protein is CAISGVPGQGGTEAFF.

This clonotype has only a few counts. The chain recombines TRBV4-1 with TRBJ2-2, with D perhaps TRBD2 (5 bases). Deletions cut 0 bases from V and 3 bases from J, with 14 bases between. CDR3 length equals 17 residues. Germline CDR1 reads MGHRA; CDR2 reads YSYEKL. Here the CDR3 reads CASSQDLERPHTGELFF. CDR3 nucleotides: TGCGCCAGCAGCCAAGATCTAGAGCGGCCCCACACCGGGGAGCTGTTTTTT.

In this sample, this clonotype turned up many times. The chain links TRBV20-1 to TRBJ2-5; 8 nucleotides align to TRBD1. From germline, CDR1 is DFQATT and CDR2 SNEGSKA (reference sequence). The CDR3 length is 14 residues. V gave up 3 bases and J gave up 5 bases; unmatched junction bases: 8. The CDR3 sequence is CSAREDRVGETQYF. CDR3 coding DNA: TGCAGTGCTAGGGAGGACAGGGTTGGGGAGACCCAGTACTTC.

The J gene is TRBJ2-5, the V gene TRBV3-1, with D tentatively TRBD1 (8 bases). CDR1 LGHDT and CDR2 YNNKEL come from the germline V gene (reference sequence). This CDR3 has 13 residues. The V and J ends lost 8 bases and 5 bases respectively, with 15 bases between them. Here the CDR3 DNA reads TGTGCCAGCCGTGGACAGGGAGGGGAGACCCAGTACTTC. Its protein is CASRGQGGETQYF.

On this clonotype: Given a much more abundant clone one base away, this may be a read error. The CDR3 does not end in the conserved phenylalanine or tryptophan, so this is likely a read error. The chain links TRBV6-1 to TRBJ1-6; D not resolved. Per germline, CDR1 MNHNS and CDR2 SASEGT. The ends were cut back, 6 bases at V and 5 bases at J, with 11 bases in the middle. This CDR3 has 14 residues. The CDR3 protein is CASRSAGNNSPLHV. The CDR3 nucleotides are TGTGCCAGCAGGTCTGCGGGGAATAATTCACCCCTCCACGTT.

Ten or more counts support this clonotype. The V gene is TRBV20-1, the J gene TRBJ2-5; TRBD2 agrees at 14 bases. CDR1 is DFQATT, CDR2 SNEGSKA, per germline (reference sequence). The CDR3 is made up of 16 amino acids. V trimming: 6 bases; J trimming: 5 bases; junction bases outside the gene matches: 11. This CDR3 is CSASGGTSGGWETQYF. The CDR3 bases are TGCAGTGCAAGCGGTGGGACTAGCGGGGGTTGGGAGACCCAGTACTTC.

The chain couples TRBV6-1 to TRBJ1-2, with unresolved D. The V gene lost 2 bases and the J gene lost 8 bases, with 9 bases spanning the gap. Germline CDR1 is MNHNS and CDR2 is SASEGT. CDR3 size: 12 residues. The CDR3 region has the DNA TGTGCCAGCAGTGAACTCCATGAGGGCTACACCTTC. Its translation is CASSELHEGYTF.

Many counts were recorded for this clonotype. The J gene is TRBJ2-7, the V gene TRBV28; no reliable D call. The CDR3 is made up of 12 amino acids. In germline, CDR1 is MDHEN, CDR2 SYDVKM. Trimming took 6 bases from V and 2 from J, leaving 8 bases between them. The chain's CDR3 is CASRKVAYEQYF. The CDR3 DNA reads TGTGCCAGCAGAAAGGTCGCCTACGAGCAGTACTTC. Full variable domain (rest looked up from reference TRBV28 and TRBJ2-7): DVKVTQSSRYLVKRTGEKVFLECVQDMDHENMFWYRQDPGLGLRLIYFSYDVKMKEKGDIPEGYSVSREKKERFSLILESASTNQTSMYLCASRKVAYEQYFGPGTRLTVT.

The sample holds many counts of this clonotype. The J gene is TRBJ1-5, the V gene TRBV12-3 or TRBV12-4, with 9 bases fitting TRBD1. The CDR3 runs 16 residues. The V and J ends lost 4 bases and 6 bases, in that order; junction bases with no gene match: 10. This chain's CDR3 is CASSYGPQGARQPQHF. The CDR3 nucleotides are TGTGCCAGCAGTTATGGGCCACAGGGGGCACGTCAGCCCCAGCATTTT.

This clonotype has a count of ten or more. This sequence joins TRBV4-2 and TRBJ1-2, with D perhaps TRBD1 (5 bases). Germline values: CDR1 LGHNA, CDR2 YNFKEQ. This CDR3 is built from 14 residues. V was clipped by 0 bases and J by 10 bases, with 15 bases between them. CDR3 region: CASSQDLGGLDYTF. CDR3 nucleotides: TGTGCCAGCAGCCAAGATCTTGGGGGTCTCGACTACACCTTC.

The V call is TRBV11-2, the J call TRBJ2-7, with 9 bases identical to TRBD1. V shed 4 bases, J shed 7 bases, and the junction held 14 bases outside the gene matches. Germline V lookup: CDR1 SGHAT, CDR2 FQNNGV. The length of the CDR3 is 16 residues. CDR3 in DNA: TGTGCCAGCAGCTCGTACAGGGGGCCAGTGGTCTATGAGCAGTACTTC. Translating gives CASSSYRGPVVYEQYF. Variable domain in full (rest from reference TRBV11-2 and TRBJ2-7): EAGVAQSPRYKIIEKRQSVAFWCNPISGHATLYWYQQILGQGPKLLIQFQNNGVVDDSQLPKDRFSAERLKGVDSTLKIQPAKLEDSAVYLCASSSYRGPVVYEQYFGPGTRLTVT.

The table lists this clonotype with many counts. The chain joins TRBV25-1 to TRBJ1-2; TRBD1 agrees at 9 bases. The length of the CDR3 is 15 residues. Germline V CDR1 and CDR2: MGHDK, SYGVNS. J gave up 4 bases and V 7 bases, and 10 bases lay outside the gene matches. CDR3 protein: CASTGGTGSGYGYTF. DNA for the CDR3: TGTGCCAGCACGGGAGGGACAGGGTCGGGCTATGGCTACACCTTC.

The chain combines TRBV29-1 with TRBJ2-7; 9 bases fit TRBD1. V shed 2 bases and J 3 bases; nucleotides not matched to a gene: 5. Germline values: CDR1 SQVTM, CDR2 ANQGSEA. The CDR3 has 14 residues. CDR3 bases: TGCAGCGTTGAAAAGGGGACAGGGAGCTACGAGCAGTACTTC. Translated: CSVEKGTGSYEQYF.

In its sample, this clonotype was seen many times. The chain recombines TRBV28 with TRBJ1-2; tentatively, D is TRBD1 (6 bases). The CDR3 has 9 amino acids. Between the trimmed V and J ends, which lost 10 bases and 8 bases, there was a span of 8 bases. The germline V gene has CDR1 MDHEN and CDR2 SYDVKM. Written as DNA, the CDR3 is TGTGCCACAGACAGGGGCTACACCTTC. Translating it yields CATDRGYTF.

This clonotype has a count of ten or more. This rearrangement joins TRBV4-1 to TRBJ2-5; D gene ambiguous. Germline V gives CDR1 MGHRA, CDR2 YSYEKL. V was shortened by 1 base and J by 1 base, with 7 bases between the two germline ends. The CDR3 is made up of 14 amino acids. The CDR3 nucleotides read TGCGCCAGCAGCCAAGCGTACAGCCAAGAGACCCAGTACTTC. Amino acids: CASSQAYSQETQYF.

This clonotype turned up a few times. The chain couples TRBV6-5 to TRBJ2-5; 13 bases are a match to TRBD2. The CDR3 is 15 residues long. Germline CDR1 and CDR2: MNHEY and SVGAGI. The V gene end was trimmed by 2 bases and the J gene end by 4 bases; junction bases not matched to a gene: 1. The CDR3 sequence is CASSYTSGGVETQYF. CDR3 in DNA: TGTGCCAGCAGTTACACTAGCGGGGGGGTAGAGACCCAGTACTTC.

This clonotype occurred many times. This chain connects TRBV6-1 to TRBJ1-2; D perhaps matches TRBD1 (5 bases). CDR3 length: 14 residues. V was trimmed by 6 bases and J by 5 bases, leaving 16 bases between them. The germline gives CDR1 MNHNS, CDR2 SASEGT. The CDR3 spells CASRKAGLTYGYTF. The CDR3 DNA sequence: TGTGCCAGCAGAAAGGCGGGACTGACATATGGCTACACCTTC.

This clonotype has at least ten counts. The chain's CDR3 is CAAREVLAGELFF. For the CDR3, the DNA is TGTGCCGCTCGGGAGGTTCTCGCCGGGGAGCTGTTTTTT. This sequence joins TRBV28 and TRBJ2-2, with 7 bases that match TRBD2. Per germline, CDR1 MDHEN and CDR2 SYDVKM. Trimming took 11 bases from V and 6 from J; bases not matched to a gene: 9. The CDR3 loop spans 13 amino acids.

This clonotype was counted at least ten times. The chain joins TRBV20-1 to TRBJ1-5, with 10 bases lining up with TRBD1. Germline V lookup: CDR1 DFQATT, CDR2 SNEGSKA (reference sequence). V lost 1 base to trimming and J lost 2 bases; unmatched junction nucleotides: 2. This CDR3 has 15 amino acids. The DNA for the CDR3 is TGCAGTGCTAGAGTAGGGACAGGGGGCAATCAGCCCCAGCATTTT. It encodes CSARVGTGGNQPQHF.

This clonotype was picked up a small number of times. This rearrangement joins TRBV20-1 to TRBJ2-5; 12 bases are shared with TRBD2. The CDR3 has 14 amino acids. After removal of 4 bases from V and 5 bases from J, the junction contained 5 bases not matched to a gene. Germline V gene sequence: CDR1 DFQATT, CDR2 SNEGSKA (reference sequence). This CDR3 is CSANRLAGDETQYF. DNA for the CDR3: TGCAGTGCTAACAGACTAGCGGGGGATGAGACCCAGTACTTC.

This clonotype has at least ten counts. The V and J genes are TRBV20-1 and TRBJ2-7; 9 bases agree with TRBD2. Unmatched junction bases numbered 12, after V lost 5 bases and J lost 4 bases. This CDR3 comprises 15 residues. Germline V CDR1 and CDR2: DFQATT, SNEGSKA (reference sequence). CDR3 region: CSAAPPASGVYEQYF. The CDR3 region has the DNA TGCAGTGCTGCCCCCCCCGCTAGCGGGGTGTACGAGCAGTACTTC.

This clonotype was seen many times. As DNA, the CDR3 is TGCGCCAGCAGTGAGGAGGGAGGATTCAATTCACCCCTCCACTTT. As protein: CASSEEGGFNSPLHF. The chain links TRBV10-2 to TRBJ1-6; D uncertain. The CDR3 contains 15 residues. The V gene lost 2 bases and the J gene lost 7 bases, with 12 bases spanning the gap. Germline V gene sequence: CDR1 WSHSY, CDR2 SAAADI.

This clonotype was counted between two and nine times. At one end, the junction sequence differs from germline, possibly due to a read error. The chain employs TRBV7-3 and TRBJ2-2; D possibly corresponds to TRBD2 (5 bases). The V gene's germline CDR1 is SGHTA and CDR2 FQGTGA. The CDR3 extends over 15 amino acids. The CDR3 spells CASSLGLGYTGELWF. For the CDR3, the DNA is TGTGCCAGCAGCTTGGGGTTAGGGTACACCGGGGAGCTGTGGTTT.

The table lists this clonotype with many counts. V usage is TRBV28 and J usage is TRBJ1-1, with no clear D. The germline V and J ends were trimmed by 5 bases and 2 bases, with 9 bases remaining between them. The germline CDR1 and CDR2 sequences are MDHEN and SYDVKM. This CDR3 has 13 residues. In nucleotides, the CDR3 is TGTGCCAGCAGTCAACCCCCAAACACTGAAGCTTTCTTT. Its translation: CASSQPPNTEAFF.